This TCR beta chain was profiled in a study of immune evolution from preneoplasia to lung adenocarcinoma. Background on the study: HLA loss of heterozygosity: 5.5% to 8.5% AIS, 15% MIA, roughly 30% ADC, none AAH. Study-wide points: Later-stage lesions appeared to have more T cells, more diversity, less clonality. Compared with EGFR-mutant or double wild-type lesions, KRAS-mutant nodules were more clonal.

On this clone: What it binds is unknown.

Sequencing was performed with immunoSEQ multiplex PCR; in TCRdb, only in-frame clones are kept and a portion is missing. There are approximately 11,000 clones in the sample; roughly 82% occur only once, and less than 3.5% lies in the top ten. This CDR3 region has 15 residues. With 4 bases clipped from V and 3 bases from J, the junction kept 2 bases outside the gene matches. Germline loops: CDR1 SGHDN, CDR2 FVKESK. Macro-dissection enriched premalignant or tumor cells before nucleic acid extraction. V and J are TRBV14 and TRBJ2-7; the match to TRBD2 covers 14 bases. The sequence came from a person aged 70 to 85 with lung adenocarcinoma. Sequencing was performed on FFPE minimally invasive lung adenocarcinoma tissue. CDR3 nucleotide sequence: TGTGCCAGCAGCCCCGGGACTAGCGGGAGCTACGAGCAGTACTTC. Amino acids: CASSPGTSGSYEQYF.